The count of the clone carrying this T cell receptor (beta chain) is one. Its antigen is not identified. TCRdb keeps only in-frame clones here, not all; method: immunoSEQ multiplex PCR. The data show approximately 100,000 clones, 90% seen once. These data belong to a study of OX40 agonist ivuxolimab in advanced cancers. Study at large: Patients undergoing dose escalation presented with hepatocellular carcinoma, melanoma, renal cell or head and neck cancer. There were three patients with partial responses, one having hepatocellular carcinoma and two cutaneous melanoma.

Study-wide results and caveats: By week 6 at 0.1 to 3.0 mg/kg, blood CD4+ and CD8+ T cells had expanded clonally. Expanded clones were, on average, more numerous in CD8+ T cells than in CD4+.

There are 16 residues in the CDR3. V shed 4 bases and J 2 bases; nucleotides not matched to a gene: 8. Germline-derived CDR1 and CDR2 are LNHNV and YYDKDF (reference sequence). The chain carries TRBV15 and TRBJ2-5, with 9 bases matching TRBD2. This clonotype originated in an adult with an advanced solid tumor such as melanoma, head and neck, liver or kidney cancer. Source: CD4+ or CD8+ T cells sorted from blood, taken in a trial of the OX40 agonist ivuxolimab. CDR3 DNA sequence: TGTGCCACCAGCATCCTGGCGGGAGGGCCGCAAGAGACCCAGTACTTC. It specifies CATSILAGGPQETQYF.